The 7 T cell receptor beta chains reported below all come from one sample, sequenced in a study of T cell responses to AZD1222 COVID-19 vaccine. Profiled with immunoSEQ multiplex PCR; TCRdb holds only in-frame clones, not every one. The sample holds tens of thousands of clones; around 87% are singletons and the top ten take around 19%. Sequencing used peripheral blood, obtained 28 days after the second AZD1222 dose. These receptors were taken from an adult who received the AZD1222 COVID-19 vaccine.

V is TRBV6-1 and J is TRBJ2-7; D unclear. CDR1 and CDR2 from the germline V gene are MNHNS and SASEGT. The V end lost 0 bases, the J end lost 2 bases, and 11 bases lay between the germline ends. The CDR3 loop spans 15 amino acids. The CDR3 bases are TGTGCCAGCAGTGAAGCCGAGACGGTCCCCTACGAGCAGTACTTC. It yields the protein CASSEAETVPYEQYF.

The chain combines TRBV28 with TRBJ1-4; TRBD1 might be the D (5 bases). The germline V gene has CDR1 MDHEN and CDR2 SYDVKM. The V and J ends lost 5 bases and 6 bases respectively, with 13 bases between them. CDR3 length equals 14 residues. The chain's CDR3 is CASSLDRGDEKLFF. The CDR3 DNA reads as TGTGCCAGCAGTCTAGACCGGGGGGATGAAAAACTGTTTTTT.

The CDR3 DNA reads TGTGCCAGCAGCTTGGCGGGGGTCTTAGCCGGGGAGCTGTTTTTT. Amino acids: CASSLAGVLAGELFF. V is TRBV5-4 and J is TRBJ2-2, with D possibly matching TRBD2 (6 bases). Germline V gene data show CDR1 as SGHNT and CDR2 as YYREEE (reference sequence). This CDR3 spans 15 amino acids. The V end was cut by 0 bases, the J end by 6 bases, with 12 bases between.

The chain is built from TRBV18 and TRBJ2-6; 9 bases line up with TRBD1. This CDR3 region has 17 residues. Germline CDR1 reads KGHSH; CDR2 reads LQKENI. V lost 8 bases, J lost 2 bases, and 10 bases stayed unmatched. CDR3 nucleotide sequence: TGTGCCAGCGCGCCTTCACAGGGGGCGGCTGGGGCCAACGTCCTGACTTTC. Residues: CASAPSQGAAGANVLTF.

The chain carries TRBV9 and TRBJ1-1; D uncertain. This CDR3 spans 13 amino acids. Trimming removed 4 bases from V and 0 bases from J, with 7 bases in between. Germline CDR1 reads SGDLS; CDR2 reads YYNGEE. CDR3 sequence (DNA): TGTGCCAGCAGCACAGATATGAACACTGAAGCTTTCTTT. This encodes CASSTDMNTEAFF.

The chain links TRBV5-1 to TRBJ2-2; maybe TRBD1 (5 bases). Germline-derived CDR1 and CDR2 are SGHRS and YFSETQ. There are 16 residues in the CDR3. Trimming stripped 0 bases from V and 4 bases from J, with 13 bases between. The CDR3 DNA reads as TGCGCCAGCAGCTTGGGAGGCGACAGAATCACCGGGGAGCTGTTTTTT. Its translation is CASSLGGDRITGELFF.

The chain is built from TRBV5-1 and TRBJ2-1, with D uncertain. With 3 bases removed from V and 8 bases from J, the gap between germline ends came to 12 bases. The germline V gene has CDR1 SGHRS and CDR2 YFSETQ. The CDR3 extends over 13 amino acids. CDR3 region: CASSSPEGYEQFF. The CDR3 coding sequence is TGCGCCAGCAGCTCCCCCGAAGGGTATGAGCAGTTCTTC.